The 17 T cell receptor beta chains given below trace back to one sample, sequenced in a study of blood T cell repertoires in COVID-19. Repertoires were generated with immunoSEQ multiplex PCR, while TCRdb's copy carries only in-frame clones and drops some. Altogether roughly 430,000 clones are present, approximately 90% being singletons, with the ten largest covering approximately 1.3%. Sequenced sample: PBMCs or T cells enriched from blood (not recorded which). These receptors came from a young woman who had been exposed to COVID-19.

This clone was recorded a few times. CDR3 sequence (DNA): TGTGCCAGCAGTTACCGACTAGCTAACGAGCAGTACTTC. Translation gives CASSYRLANEQYF. The chain employs TRBV6-2 or TRBV6-3 and TRBJ2-7, with 7 bases matching TRBD2. V shed 2 bases and J 5 bases; nucleotides not matched to a gene: 3. The CDR3 spans 13 residues. Per the germline V gene, CDR1 is MNHEY and CDR2 is SVGEGT.

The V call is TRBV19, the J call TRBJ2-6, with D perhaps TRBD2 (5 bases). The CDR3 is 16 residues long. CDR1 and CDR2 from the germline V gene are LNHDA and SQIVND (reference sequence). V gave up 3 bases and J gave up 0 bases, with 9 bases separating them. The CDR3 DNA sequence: TGTGCCAGTAGTATCTCTAGCCTCTCTGGGGCCAACGTCCTGACTTTC. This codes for CASSISSLSGANVLTF.

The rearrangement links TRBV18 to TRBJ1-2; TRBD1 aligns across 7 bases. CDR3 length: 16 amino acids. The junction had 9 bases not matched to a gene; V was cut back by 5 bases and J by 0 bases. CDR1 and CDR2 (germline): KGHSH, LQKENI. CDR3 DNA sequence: TGTGCCAGCTCAAGTACAGGGGCTCAAGCTAACTATGGCTACACCTTC. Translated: CASSSTGAQANYGYTF. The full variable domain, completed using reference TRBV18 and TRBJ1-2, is NAGVMQNPRHLVRRRGQEARLRCSPMKGHSHVYWYRQLPEEGLKFMVYLQKENIIDESGMPKERFSAEFPKEGPSILRIQQVVRGDSAAYFCASSSTGAQANYGYTFGSGTRLTVV.

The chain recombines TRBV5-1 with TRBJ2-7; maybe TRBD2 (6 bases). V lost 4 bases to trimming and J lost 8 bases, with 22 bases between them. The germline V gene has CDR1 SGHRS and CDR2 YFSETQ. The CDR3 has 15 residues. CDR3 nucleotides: TGCGCCAGCAGCCTCCTTAACCCGGGGACTTCACAGCAGTACTTC. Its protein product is CASSLLNPGTSQQYF.

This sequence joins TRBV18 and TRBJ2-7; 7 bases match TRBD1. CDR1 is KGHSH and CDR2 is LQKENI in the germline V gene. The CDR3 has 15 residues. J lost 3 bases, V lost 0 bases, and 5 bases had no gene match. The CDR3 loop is CASSPPTGNRYEQYF. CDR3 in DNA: TGTGCCAGCTCACCACCGACAGGGAATCGCTACGAGCAGTACTTC.

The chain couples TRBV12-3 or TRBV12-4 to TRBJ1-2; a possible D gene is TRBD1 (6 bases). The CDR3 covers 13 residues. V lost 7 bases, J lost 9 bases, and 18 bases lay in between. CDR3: CASTSGGRRSYTF. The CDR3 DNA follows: TGTGCCAGCACCTCGGGGGGGCGAAGGAGCTACACCTTC.

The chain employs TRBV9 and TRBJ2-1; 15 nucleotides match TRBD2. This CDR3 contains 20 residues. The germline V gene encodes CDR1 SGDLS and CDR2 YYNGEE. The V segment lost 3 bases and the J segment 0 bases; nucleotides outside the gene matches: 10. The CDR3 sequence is CASSAKLGLAGGSSYNEQFF. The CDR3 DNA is TGTGCCAGCAGCGCGAAGTTGGGACTAGCGGGGGGCAGCTCCTACAATGAGCAGTTCTTC.

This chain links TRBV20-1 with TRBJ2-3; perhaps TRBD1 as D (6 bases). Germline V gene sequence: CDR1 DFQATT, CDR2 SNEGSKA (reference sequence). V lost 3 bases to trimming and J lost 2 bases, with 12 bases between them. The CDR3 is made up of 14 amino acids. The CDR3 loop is CSASMSGVTDTQYF. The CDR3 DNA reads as TGCAGTGCTAGTATGTCAGGGGTCACAGATACGCAGTATTTT.

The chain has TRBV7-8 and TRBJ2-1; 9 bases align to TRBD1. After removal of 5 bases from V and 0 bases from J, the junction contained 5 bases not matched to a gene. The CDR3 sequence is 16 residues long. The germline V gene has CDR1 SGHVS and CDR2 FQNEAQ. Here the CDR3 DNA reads TGTGCCAGCAGCCCGGGACAGGGAAGCTCCTACAATGAGCAGTTCTTC. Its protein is CASSPGQGSSYNEQFF.

The CDR3 loop is CASSSRTGGLNNEQFF. The CDR3 coding sequence is TGTGCCAGCAGCTCTAGGACAGGGGGACTAAACAATGAGCAGTTCTTC. V usage is TRBV7-8 and J usage is TRBJ2-1; 10 bases are shared with TRBD1. The trim removed 4 bases at V and 5 bases at J, leaving 8 bases unmatched. The CDR3 spans 16 residues. CDR1 and CDR2 from the germline V gene are SGHVS and FQNEAQ.

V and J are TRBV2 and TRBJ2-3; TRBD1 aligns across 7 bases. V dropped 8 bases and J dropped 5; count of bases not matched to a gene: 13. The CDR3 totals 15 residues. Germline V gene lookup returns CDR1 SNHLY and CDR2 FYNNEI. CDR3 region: CASCGQVVLRDTQYF. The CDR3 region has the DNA TGTGCCAGCTGCGGACAGGTCGTTCTTAGAGATACGCAGTATTTT.

The CDR3 region has the DNA TGTGCCAGTAGTATGTCAGGGCCCGAGACCCAGTACTTC. This codes for CASSMSGPETQYF. V is TRBV19 and J is TRBJ2-5, with D perhaps TRBD1 (5 bases). V gave up 3 bases and J gave up 5 bases, with 10 bases separating them. Germline loops: CDR1 LNHDA, CDR2 SQIVND (reference sequence). There are 13 residues in the CDR3.

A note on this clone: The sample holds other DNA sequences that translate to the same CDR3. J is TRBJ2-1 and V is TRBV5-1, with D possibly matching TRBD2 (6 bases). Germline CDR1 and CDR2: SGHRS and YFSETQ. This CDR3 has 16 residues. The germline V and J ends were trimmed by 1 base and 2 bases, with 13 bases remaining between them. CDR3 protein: CASSLIAGTAYNEQFF. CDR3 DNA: TGCGCCAGCAGCTTGATCGCGGGGACCGCCTACAATGAGCAGTTCTTC.

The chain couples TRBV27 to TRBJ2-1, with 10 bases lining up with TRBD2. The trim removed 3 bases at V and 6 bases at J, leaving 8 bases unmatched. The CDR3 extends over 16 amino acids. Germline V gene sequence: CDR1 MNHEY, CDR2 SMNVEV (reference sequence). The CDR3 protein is CASSFQGSGRSNEQFF. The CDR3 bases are TGTGCCAGCAGTTTCCAGGGTAGCGGGAGGAGCAATGAGCAGTTCTTC.

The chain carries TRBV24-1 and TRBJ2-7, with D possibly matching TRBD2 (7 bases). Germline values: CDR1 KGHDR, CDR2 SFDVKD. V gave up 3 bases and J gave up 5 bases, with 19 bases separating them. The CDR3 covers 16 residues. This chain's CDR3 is CATSDLLGGAPDEQYF. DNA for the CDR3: TGTGCCACCAGTGATCTCCTGGGGGGGGCCCCGGACGAGCAGTACTTC.

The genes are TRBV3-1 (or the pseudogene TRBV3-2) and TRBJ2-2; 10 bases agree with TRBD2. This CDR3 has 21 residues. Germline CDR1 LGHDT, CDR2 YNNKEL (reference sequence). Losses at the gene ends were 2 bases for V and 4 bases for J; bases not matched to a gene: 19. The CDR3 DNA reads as TGTGCCAGCAGCCAACTTCCCCTTTTAAGCGGGGGGGCTCCGGGCACCGGGGAGCTGTTTTTT. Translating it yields CASSQLPLLSGGAPGTGELFF.

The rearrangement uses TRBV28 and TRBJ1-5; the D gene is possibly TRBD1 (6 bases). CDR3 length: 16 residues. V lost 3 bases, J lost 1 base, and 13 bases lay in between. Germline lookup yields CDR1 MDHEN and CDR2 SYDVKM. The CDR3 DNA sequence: TGTGCCAGCAGTTTCAGGGGTGTAAGGAGCAATCAGCCCCAGCATTTT. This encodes CASSFRGVRSNQPQHF.